These 15 T cell receptor beta chains were sequenced from one sample in a study of blood T cells in healthy people across ages. A second PCR, run for about 6 to 11 cycles, used a sample-barcoded 5' primer plus a J-beta primer mix. Via MiXCR, TCRdb re-called the 5' RACE reads, giving one row per CDR3 protein. The table includes some 900,000 distinct CDR3 sequences, around 26% detected once. The sample taken for sequencing was blood. All receptors derive from a woman aged 80 or over in good health.

In this sample, this clonotype turned up many times. This sequence joins TRBV4-3 and TRBJ1-2; D unresolved. Trimming took off 1 base at V and 3 bases at J, with 9 bases between the two ends. The CDR3 loop spans 14 amino acids. CDR1 LGHNA and CDR2 YSLEER come from the germline V gene. CDR3 nucleotide sequence: TGCGCCAGCAGCCAAGGGCCCGGTGACTATGGCTACACCTTC. The encoded protein is CASSQGPGDYGYTF.

The chain employs TRBV18 and TRBJ2-5; D may be TRBD1 (5 bases). V was pared by 3 bases and J by 3 bases, with 17 bases between. Germline-derived CDR1 and CDR2 are KGHSH and LQKENI. The CDR3 covers 16 residues. CDR3 protein: CASSPLGHTREETQYF. CDR3 nucleotides: TGTGCCAGCTCACCGTTAGGACATACGCGTGAAGAGACCCAGTACTTC.

This clonotype was observed at least ten times. The chain is built from TRBV7-2 and TRBJ2-5, with no clear D. With 3 bases removed from V and 5 bases from J, the gap between germline ends came to 7 bases. The CDR3 runs 12 residues. In germline, CDR1 is SGHTA, CDR2 FQGNSA. Here the CDR3 DNA reads TGTGCCAGCAGCTTTTGGGGTGAGACCCAGTACTTC. Amino acid sequence: CASSFWGETQYF.

This clonotype was seen at least ten times. The chain joins TRBV6-2 or TRBV6-3 to TRBJ2-1; D unclear. CDR1 and CDR2 from the germline V gene are MNHEY and SVGEGT. The CDR3 loop spans 12 amino acids. V lost 4 bases and J 12 bases, leaving 13 bases between the germline ends. The DNA for the CDR3 is TGTGCCAGCAGTTCTACTGCGTCCGCGCAGTTCTTC. It yields the protein CASSSTASAQFF.

This clonotype was seen repeatedly, ten times or more. V and J are TRBV11-2 and TRBJ2-1; D gene uncertain. Germline CDR1 is SGHAT and CDR2 is FQNNGV. V gave up 3 bases and J gave up 0 bases, with 9 bases separating them. This CDR3 comprises 15 residues. Here the CDR3 reads CASSFSTDSYNEQFF. The CDR3 region has the DNA TGTGCCAGCAGCTTTTCCACAGACTCCTACAATGAGCAGTTCTTC. The variable domain in full, with the rest retrieved from reference TRBV11-2 and TRBJ2-1, is EAGVAQSPRYKIIEKRQSVAFWCNPISGHATLYWYQQILGQGPKLLIQFQNNGVVDDSQLPKDRFSAERLKGVDSTLKIQPAKLEDSAVYLCASSFSTDSYNEQFFGPGTRLTVL.

This clonotype was seen more than once but under ten times. This rearrangement joins TRBV6-6 to TRBJ1-1; D uncertain. Germline-derived CDR1 and CDR2 are MNHNY and SVGAGI (reference sequence). Trimming removed 0 bases at V and 11 bases at J, with 7 bases between. CDR3 length equals 11 residues. CDR3 sequence: CASSYSSGAFF. CDR3 DNA sequence: TGTGCCAGCAGTTACTCGAGTGGTGCTTTCTTT.

Many counts were recorded for this clonotype. The rearrangement links TRBV25-1 to TRBJ2-7, with 8 positions matching TRBD2. The CDR3 runs 13 residues. V gave up 6 bases and J gave up 0 bases; unmatched junction bases: 1. Germline-derived CDR1 and CDR2 are MGHDK and SYGVNS. The CDR3 loop reads CASRSGGSYEQYF. CDR3 in DNA: TGTGCCAGCAGAAGCGGGGGCTCCTACGAGCAGTACTTC.

This clonotype was seen many times. This chain joins TRBV2 and TRBJ2-5; perhaps TRBD1 as D (7 bases). Trimming left V 7 bases short and J 2 bases short, with 17 bases between. Germline V gene sequence: CDR1 SNHLY, CDR2 FYNNEI. The CDR3 sequence is 15 residues long. The CDR3 DNA reads TGTGCCAGCACCAGACAGGGAGGACCTCAAGAGACCCAGTACTTC. It is translated as CASTRQGGPQETQYF.

Many counts were recorded for this clonotype. The V and J genes are TRBV28 and TRBJ1-2, with a possible D match to TRBD1 (5 bases). Germline CDR1 reads MDHEN; CDR2 reads SYDVKM. The CDR3 runs to 12 residues. V lost 7 bases and J 4 bases, leaving 10 bases between the germline ends. Here the CDR3 DNA reads TGTGCCAGCACCCAGGGCCGCTATGGCTACACCTTC. It encodes CASTQGRYGYTF.

This clonotype was recorded at least ten times. The CDR3 is CAISESPGQDGYTF. CDR3 DNA: TGTGCCATCAGTGAGTCCCCAGGGCAGGATGGCTACACCTTC. The rearrangement joins TRBV10-3 to TRBJ1-2, with D perhaps matching TRBD1 (5 bases). V was shortened by 0 bases and J by 6 bases, with 11 bases between the two germline ends. This CDR3 spans 14 amino acids. Germline CDR1 and CDR2: ENHRY and SYGVKD.

Notes on this clonotype: A read error may explain this, as a much larger clone is one base away. The V call is TRBV27, the J call TRBJ2-3, with D perhaps matching TRBD1 (6 bases). Trimming cost V 11 bases and J 0 bases, with 15 bases left between them. Germline V gene lookup returns CDR1 MNHEY and CDR2 SMNVEV (reference sequence). This CDR3 is built from 14 residues. Here the CDR3 reads CACTTGPSTDTQYF. CDR3 coding DNA: TGTGCCTGCACCACAGGGCCCAGCACAGATACGCAGTATTTT.

This clonotype was recorded once. Possible read error: a much larger clone is one base away. The chain carries TRBV11-3 and TRBJ2-7; D perhaps matches TRBD2 (5 bases). The tail of the sequence fits TRBJ2-4 better, so the J call may be wrong. This CDR3 is built from 16 residues. Germline assignment: CDR1 SGHNT and CDR2 YENEEA. CDR3 loop: CASSPKQRGFGNIQYF. The CDR3 DNA sequence: TGTGCCAGCAGCCCCAAACAACGGGGTTTCGGAAACATTCAGTACTTC.

CDR3 sequence reads: CASRHAALGSYEQYF. The CDR3 DNA reads TGTGCCAGCAGACACGCGGCCCTAGGATCCTACGAGCAGTACTTC. V is TRBV6-5 and J is TRBJ2-7, with D uncertain. V lost 6 bases and J 1 base, leaving 16 bases between the germline ends. The CDR3 sequence is 15 residues long. Germline V lookup: CDR1 MNHEY, CDR2 SVGAGI.

This clonotype was counted a few times. The chain uses TRBV2 and TRBJ1-4, with D maybe TRBD1 (5 bases). Trimming cost V 6 bases and J 7 bases, with 12 bases left between them. CDR3 size: 13 residues. Germline V lookup: CDR1 SNHLY, CDR2 FYNNEI. Here the CDR3 reads CASSQGRGEKLFF. In nucleotides, the CDR3 is TGTGCCAGCAGCCAGGGTAGGGGTGAAAAACTGTTTTTT.

The chain recombines TRBV12-3 or TRBV12-4 with TRBJ1-6; the D gene is possibly TRBD1 (5 bases). The CDR3 extends over 14 amino acids. With 8 bases removed from V and 7 bases from J, the gap between germline ends came to 15 bases. Here the CDR3 DNA reads TGTGCCAGCCGGCAACAGGCCAGAAATTCACCCCTCCACTTT. Translated, it gives CASRQQARNSPLHF.